These 16 T cell receptor beta chains were all obtained from the same sample, sequenced in a study of blood T cell repertoires in COVID-19 (dated by TCRdb to between 2020 and 2021). Library method: the immunoSEQ multiplex PCR assay. TCRdb holds this immuneACCESS table with in-frame rearrangements only. Some clones are missing; in checked studies, unresolved V genes explain under half, and the rest has no known cause. This sample lists more than 85,000 clones; approximately 90% were detected once. The top ten clones comprise around 5.1% of the sample. The sample consisted of peripheral blood. The receptor set was obtained from a human donor in a cohort sampled during active COVID-19.

Only a few counts were recorded for this clone. The chain couples TRBV5-6 to TRBJ2-5; the D gene is possibly TRBD1 (6 bases). Germline V gives CDR1 SGHDT, CDR2 YYEEEE. This CDR3 is 16 amino acids long. V lost 4 bases to trimming and J lost 2 bases, with 18 bases between them. CDR3 sequence (DNA): TGTGCCAGCAGCCGACCGACCGGGACACCTCAAGAGACCCAGTACTTC. It translates to CASSRPTGTPQETQYF.

The chain combines TRBV29-1 with TRBJ2-1; the D is unclear. The CDR3 loop spans 14 amino acids. The germline gives CDR1 SQVTM, CDR2 ANQGSEA. With 6 bases removed from V and 3 bases from J, the gap between germline ends came to 15 bases. CDR3 region: CSVLPGLRYNEQFF. Here the CDR3 DNA reads TGCAGCGTCTTACCCGGTCTACGCTACAATGAGCAGTTCTTC.

The V gene is TRBV7-3, the J gene TRBJ2-7; D is undetermined. The CDR3 runs to 14 residues. CDR1 and CDR2 from the germline V gene are SGHTA and FQGTGA. Trimming shortened V by 0 bases and J by 1 base, and 7 bases separated the two germline ends. The CDR3 DNA follows: TGTGCCAGCAGCTTAACTGGCCCGTCCTACGAGCAGTACTTC. It translates to CASSLTGPSYEQYF.

This chain links TRBV10-3 with TRBJ2-7; perhaps TRBD1 as D (5 bases). CDR3 length equals 13 residues. Trimming removed 5 bases from V and 0 bases from J, with 8 bases in between. Looked up from germline, CDR1 is ENHRY and CDR2 is SYGVKD. The CDR3 region is CAISKGDSYEQYF. CDR3 nucleotides: TGTGCCATCAGTAAAGGGGACTCCTACGAGCAGTACTTC.

The chain recombines TRBV28 with TRBJ1-1; D might be TRBD1 (6 bases). Trimming stripped 8 bases from V and 1 base from J, with 8 bases between. CDR1 is MDHEN, CDR2 SYDVKM, per germline. The CDR3 has 12 residues. CDR3 nucleotides: TGTGCCAGCCAGGGGCGGAACACTGAAGCTTTCTTT. This sequence encodes CASQGRNTEAFF.

This chain uses TRBV5-1 with TRBJ1-2, with D perhaps matching TRBD1 (6 bases). The CDR3 is made up of 15 amino acids. Germline V gene lookup returns CDR1 SGHRS and CDR2 YFSETQ. V lost 3 bases and J 2 bases, leaving 14 bases between the germline ends. The CDR3 sequence: CASSSGQTPNYGYTF. The CDR3 DNA is TGCGCCAGCAGCTCCGGACAGACTCCAAACTATGGCTACACCTTC.

The chain links TRBV30 to TRBJ2-1; possible D gene TRBD2, 8 bases. The CDR3 is made up of 18 amino acids. The V end lost 3 bases, the J end lost 0 bases, and 21 bases lay between the germline ends. Germline CDR1 GTSNPN, CDR2 SVGIG (reference sequence). CDR3 coding DNA: TGTGCCTGGAGAGGGGGCTCCCGGCGGGAGGTCTCCTACAATGAGCAGTTCTTC. This encodes CAWRGGSRREVSYNEQFF.

The CDR3 loop reads CASSLTSGGRIETQYF. In nucleotides, the CDR3 is TGTGCCAGCAGCCTGACTAGCGGGGGTAGGATTGAGACCCAGTACTTC. The rearrangement uses TRBV14 and TRBJ2-5, with 12 bases lining up with TRBD2. The CDR3 has 16 residues. CDR1 SGHDN and CDR2 FVKESK come from the germline V gene. The J segment lost 5 bases and the V segment lost 4 bases, leaving 8 bases of the junction unmatched.

The genes are TRBV5-1 and TRBJ2-5; TRBD2 might be the D (5 bases). From germline, CDR1 is SGHRS and CDR2 YFSETQ. The V gene lost 0 bases and the J gene lost 5 bases, with 11 bases spanning the gap. This CDR3 comprises 14 residues. The CDR3 here is CASSLGRAWETQYF. DNA for the CDR3: TGCGCCAGCAGCTTGGGGCGGGCCTGGGAGACCCAGTACTTC.

The rearrangement joins TRBV24-1 to TRBJ2-4, with 8 bases identical to TRBD2. The J segment lost 6 bases and the V segment lost 12 bases, leaving 6 bases of the junction unmatched. This CDR3 is 12 amino acids long. CDR1 KGHDR and CDR2 SFDVKD come from the germline V gene. DNA for the CDR3: TGTGCCCGGTTGCGGGAGGTAAACATTCAGTACTTC. Its protein is CARLREVNIQYF.

A remark on this clone: The junction departs from the called germline gene at one end, perhaps through a read error. The chain couples TRBV7-9 to TRBJ2-1; TRBD2 matches 11 bases. The CDR3 is 14 amino acids. Germline CDR1 and CDR2: SEHNR and FQNEAQ (reference sequence). The CDR3 is CASSVAGGWVEQFF. The CDR3 DNA reads TGTGCCAGCAGCGTAGCGGGAGGGTGGGTTGAGCAGTTCTTC.

This chain joins TRBV7-3 and TRBJ2-1; TRBD2 is a possible D gene (6 bases). Germline CDR1 SGHTA, CDR2 FQGTGA. The germline V and J ends were trimmed by 6 bases and 9 bases, with 21 bases remaining between them. CDR3 length: 15 residues. CDR3 sequence reads: CASSYGTPGAGEQFF. The DNA of the CDR3 is TGTGCCAGCAGTTATGGGACCCCGGGAGCTGGTGAGCAGTTCTTC.

The chain carries TRBV19 and TRBJ2-2; 7 bases match TRBD2. The V gene's germline CDR1 is LNHDA and CDR2 SQIVND (reference sequence). J was trimmed by 5 bases and V by 3 bases; bases with no gene match: 9. This CDR3 spans 16 amino acids. The CDR3 region has the DNA TGTGCCAGTAGTATCCCTAGACTAGCTGCGACCGGGGAGCTGTTTTTT. Translation: CASSIPRLAATGELFF.

CDR3 protein: CASSLMIAGNSPLHF. As DNA, the CDR3 is TGTGCCAGCAGCCTAATGATCGCGGGAAATTCACCCCTCCACTTT. The V gene is TRBV3-1 (or the pseudogene TRBV3-2), the J gene TRBJ1-6; no firm D call. The V gene's germline CDR1 is LGHDT and CDR2 YNNKEL (reference sequence). Trimming removed 4 bases from V and 7 bases from J, with 14 bases in between. CDR3 length: 15 amino acids.

V and J are TRBV3-1 (or the pseudogene TRBV3-2) and TRBJ2-7; no clear D gene. V was shortened by 4 bases and J by 3 bases, with 10 bases between the two germline ends. CDR3 length: 13 residues. Germline CDR1 LGHDT, CDR2 YNNKEL (reference sequence). Written as DNA, the CDR3 is TGTGCCAGCAGCCCCGGTATGTACTACGAGCAGTACTTC. It translates to CASSPGMYYEQYF.

This chain joins TRBV6-5 and TRBJ1-1; the D gene is possibly TRBD1 (5 bases). Trimming left V 0 bases short and J 0 bases short, with 11 bases between. The CDR3 has 16 residues. CDR1 and CDR2 (germline): MNHEY, SVGAGI. CDR3 region: CASSYSPARVNTEAFF. The CDR3 DNA reads TGTGCCAGCAGTTACTCTCCAGCCAGGGTGAACACTGAAGCTTTCTTT.